This passage covers 26 T cell receptor beta chains from one sample sequenced in a study of sequential checkpoint blockade in melanoma. Treatment of the sample: randomized to nivolumab then ipilimumab (arm A) or the reverse (arm B). TCRdb's table, derived via immunoSEQ multiplex PCR, lists solely in-frame clones and lacks some. The top ten clones hold about a quarter of a sample with about 16,000 clones, around 92% of them seen once. This specimen consisted of CD8+ T cells sorted from blood (inferred from file names), obtained from a patient given nivolumab and ipilimumab in sequence. These receptors were collected from a human donor with melanoma.

The rearrangement links TRBV27 to TRBJ1-2; 7 bases agree with TRBD1. This CDR3 is built from 14 residues. The germline gives CDR1 MNHEY, CDR2 SMNVEV (reference sequence). V lost 4 bases to trimming and J lost 4 bases; unmatched junction nucleotides: 6. CDR3 sequence (DNA): TGTGCCAGCAGTTACGAAGGGGGCTCCTATGGCTACACCTTC. Translated, it gives CASSYEGGSYGYTF.

The rearrangement links TRBV6-5 to TRBJ2-5, with 9 bases identical to TRBD2. The DNA end favors TRBJ2-7, so the J call may be wrong. The CDR3 is 15 residues long. Germline CDR1 and CDR2: MNHEY and SVGAGI. The CDR3 nucleotides read TGTGCCAGCAGTTACGGTGCGGGAGGGTCCTACGAGCAGTACTTC. This encodes CASSYGAGGSYEQYF.

This rearrangement joins TRBV27 to TRBJ2-1, with 10 nucleotides matching TRBD2. The CDR3 contains 14 residues. V was pared by 2 bases and J by 5 bases, with 0 bases of the junction left unmatched. The germline CDR1 and CDR2 sequences are MNHEY and SMNVEV (reference sequence). CDR3 bases: TGTGCCAGCAGTTTAACTAGCGGGGACAATGAGCAGTTCTTC. Protein sequence: CASSLTSGDNEQFF.

The V and J genes are TRBV15 and TRBJ1-1, with a possible D match to TRBD1 (5 bases). Germline CDR1 is LNHNV and CDR2 is YYDKDF (reference sequence). V was clipped by 3 bases and J by 0 bases, with 11 bases between them. The CDR3 extends over 15 amino acids. CDR3: CATSREGFMNTEAFF. As DNA, the CDR3 is TGTGCCACCAGCAGGGAGGGGTTTATGAACACTGAAGCTTTCTTT.

This clone was detected once. The chain carries TRBV27 and TRBJ2-7; TRBD1 agrees at 12 bases. The CDR3 runs to 14 residues. Looked up from germline, CDR1 is MNHEY and CDR2 is SMNVEV (reference sequence). With V trimmed by 6 bases and J by 7 bases, 7 bases remained unmatched. This chain's CDR3 is CASRMGQGAREQYF. The CDR3 bases are TGTGCCAGCAGAATGGGACAGGGGGCGCGTGAGCAGTACTTC.

The chain uses TRBV5-5 and TRBJ2-7; D is perhaps TRBD1 (5 bases). Germline CDR1 reads SGHKS; CDR2 reads YYEKEE (reference sequence). Deletions cut 3 bases from V and 2 bases from J, with 12 bases between. The CDR3 spans 14 residues. In DNA form, the CDR3 reads TGTGCCAGCAGCTCCATAGGACAAGCCTACGAGCAGTACGTC. Protein sequence: CASSSIGQAYEQYV.

As DNA, the CDR3 is TGTGCCTGGAGTGAGGGGGCAGGTGGCAATCAGCCCCAGCATTTT. Amino acid sequence: CAWSEGAGGNQPQHF. The V call is TRBV30, the J call TRBJ1-5, with 7 bases lining up with TRBD1. Germline V CDR1 and CDR2: GTSNPN, SVGIG (reference sequence). V lost 1 base and J lost 2; bases outside the gene matches: 5. The CDR3 sequence is 15 residues long.

The chain links TRBV5-6 to TRBJ1-5; 8 bases align to TRBD1. J was trimmed by 5 bases and V by 2 bases; bases with no gene match: 3. Per germline, CDR1 SGHDT and CDR2 YYEEEE. This CDR3 region has 14 residues. The CDR3 spells CASSLSGGHQPQHF. The CDR3 DNA is TGTGCCAGCAGCTTATCAGGGGGCCATCAGCCCCAGCATTTT.

The J gene is TRBJ1-5, the V gene TRBV19, with D unresolved. This CDR3 is built from 14 residues. Per germline, CDR1 LNHDA and CDR2 SQIVND (reference sequence). Deletions cut 2 bases from V and 7 bases from J, with 12 bases between. CDR3 DNA: TGTGCCAGTAGTATAACCAGTGCCCTGCAGCCCCAGCATTTT. It translates to CASSITSALQPQHF.

The chain combines TRBV4-1 with TRBJ1-2, with D possibly TRBD1 on 6 matching bases. The length of the CDR3 is 16 residues. The germline V and J ends were trimmed by 1 base and 8 bases, with 20 bases remaining between them. Looked up from germline, CDR1 is MGHRA and CDR2 is YSYEKL. The CDR3 region is CASSQGPGYRDPGYTF. Here the CDR3 DNA reads TGCGCCAGCAGCCAAGGTCCGGGATACAGGGATCCCGGCTACACCTTC.

This chain connects TRBV28 to TRBJ1-4; D remains ambiguous. The CDR3 length is 14 residues. Germline loops: CDR1 MDHEN, CDR2 SYDVKM. Trimming stripped 1 base from V and 7 bases from J, with 10 bases between. This chain's CDR3 is CASSLYRGSEKLFF. DNA of the CDR3: TGTGCCAGCAGTTTATATCGAGGGAGTGAAAAACTGTTTTTT.

The rearrangement joins TRBV4-3 to TRBJ1-5, with D possibly matching TRBD1 (5 bases). From germline, CDR1 is LGHNA and CDR2 YSLEER. There are 17 residues in the CDR3. Trimming shortened V by 0 bases and J by 4 bases, and 16 bases separated the two germline ends. In DNA, the CDR3 is TGCGCCAGCAGCCAAGAGGTCGGGGGGGTTTGGAATCAGCCCCAGCATTTT. Translation: CASSQEVGGVWNQPQHF.

This chain links TRBV30 with TRBJ2-6; D gene uncertain. Looked up from germline, CDR1 is GTSNPN and CDR2 is SVGIG (reference sequence). The germline V and J ends were trimmed by 4 bases and 2 bases, with 6 bases remaining between them. CDR3 length: 13 amino acids. CDR3: CAWTQPGANVLTF. The CDR3 DNA is TGTGCCTGGACACAACCTGGGGCCAACGTCCTGACTTTC.

This chain uses TRBV9 with TRBJ2-7; 13 bases are shared with TRBD2. The CDR3 has 16 residues. J gave up 5 bases and V 3 bases, and 8 bases lay outside the gene matches. Germline assignment: CDR1 SGDLS and CDR2 YYNGEE. The CDR3 loop reads CASSALGLAGINEQYF. In DNA form, the CDR3 reads TGTGCCAGCAGCGCCTTGGGACTAGCGGGAATCAACGAGCAGTACTTC.

This clone has only one observation. The chain carries TRBV7-9 and TRBJ2-1; tentatively, D is TRBD2 (5 bases). This CDR3 spans 13 amino acids. The ends were cut back, 4 bases at V and 3 bases at J, with 7 bases in the middle. The germline V gene has CDR1 SEHNR and CDR2 FQNEAQ (reference sequence). This CDR3 reads CASSSGLYNEQFF. Here the CDR3 DNA reads TGTGCCAGCAGCTCAGGACTCTACAATGAGCAGTTCTTC. The full variable domain, in which reference TRBV7-9 and TRBJ2-1 provide the parts outside the CDR3, is DTGVSQNPRHKITKRGQNVTFRCDPISEHNRLYWYRQTLGQGPEFLTYFQNEAQLEKSRLLSDRFSAERPKGSFSTLEIQRTEQGDSAMYLCASSSGLYNEQFFGPGTRLTVL.

The gene calls are TRBV9 and TRBJ2-5, with 9 positions matching TRBD2. The J call may not be correct, given that the DNA end is closer to TRBJ2-7. Germline CDR1 is SGDLS and CDR2 is YYNGEE. CDR3 size: 15 residues. CDR3 nucleotide sequence: TGTGCCAGCAGCGTAGGGGCGGGAGGGGCCTACGAGCAGTACTTC. It translates to CASSVGAGGAYEQYF.

The V and J genes are TRBV4-2 and TRBJ2-7; 10 bases are shared with TRBD2. This CDR3 is 15 amino acids long. Germline V gene sequence: CDR1 LGHNA, CDR2 YNFKEQ. J gave up 2 bases and V 4 bases, and 5 bases lay outside the gene matches. The CDR3 protein is CASSPGLALAYEQYF. In nucleotides, the CDR3 is TGTGCCAGCAGCCCGGGACTAGCGCTTGCCTACGAGCAGTACTTC.

The V and J genes are TRBV5-1 and TRBJ1-5; D perhaps matches TRBD1 (5 bases). CDR1 and CDR2 (germline): SGHRS, YFSETQ. This CDR3 comprises 13 residues. With 4 bases removed from V and 6 bases from J, the gap between germline ends came to 11 bases. The CDR3 region is CASSNGGGQPQHF. CDR3 DNA: TGCGCCAGCAGCAACGGGGGGGGTCAGCCCCAGCATTTT.

This clone was detected only once. The chain combines TRBV7-8 with TRBJ1-2, with D possibly TRBD1 on 6 matching bases. This CDR3 has 13 amino acids. Trimming pared 3 bases from V and 6 bases from J, leaving 11 bases between. Per germline, CDR1 SGHVS and CDR2 FQNEAQ. CDR3 residues: CASSFSDSHGYTF. The CDR3 region has the DNA TGTGCCAGCAGCTTCTCGGACAGCCATGGCTACACCTTC.

The chain combines TRBV5-6 with TRBJ1-5; weak D call: TRBD1 (5 bases). The CDR3 sequence is 14 residues long. Germline CDR1 is SGHDT and CDR2 is YYEEEE. The V end was cut by 3 bases, the J end by 5 bases, with 12 bases between. The CDR3 nucleotides read TGTGCCAGCAGCTCCGGGGGGGGATATCAGCCCCAGCATTTT. The encoded protein is CASSSGGGYQPQHF.

V usage is TRBV6-5 and J usage is TRBJ2-7; possible D gene TRBD2, 6 bases. CDR1 is MNHEY, CDR2 SVGAGI, per germline. The V and J ends lost 0 bases and 6 bases respectively, with 15 bases between them. CDR3 length: 15 residues. The CDR3 is CASSYSRGGKGEQYF. The CDR3 DNA reads TGTGCCAGCAGTTACTCGAGGGGCGGGAAGGGCGAGCAGTACTTC.

The rearrangement links TRBV19 to TRBJ2-7; 8 nucleotides match TRBD2. V shed 1 base and J 2 bases; nucleotides not matched to a gene: 4. There are 15 residues in the CDR3. The germline gives CDR1 LNHDA, CDR2 SQIVND (reference sequence). The DNA for the CDR3 is TGTGCCAGTAGTATAGTAGCGGGGCCTGCCTACGAGCAGTACTTC. It yields the protein CASSIVAGPAYEQYF.

This clone appeared a single time. J is TRBJ2-7 and V is TRBV28; 11 nucleotides line up with TRBD2. This CDR3 contains 15 residues. The V gene end was trimmed by 10 bases and the J gene end by 3 bases; junction bases not matched to a gene: 11. CDR1 MDHEN and CDR2 SYDVKM come from the germline V gene. The CDR3 region is CATSTLAGGFYEQYF. The CDR3 nucleotides are TGTGCCACTAGCACTTTAGCGGGAGGGTTCTACGAGCAGTACTTC.

The genes are TRBV6-5 and TRBJ1-1, with 8 positions matching TRBD1. V was pared by 6 bases and J by 4 bases, with 10 bases of the junction left unmatched. This CDR3 has 15 amino acids. Germline loops: CDR1 MNHEY, CDR2 SVGAGI. The CDR3 reads CASSPGQGSGTEAFF. In DNA, the CDR3 is TGTGCCAGCAGCCCAGGACAGGGATCAGGCACTGAAGCTTTCTTT.

This sequence joins TRBV4-1 and TRBJ1-1, with no clear D. The V end lost 4 bases, the J end lost 1 base, and 10 bases lay between the germline ends. This CDR3 is built from 14 residues. The V gene's germline CDR1 is MGHRA and CDR2 YSYEKL. The CDR3 protein is CASSLPHGNTEAFF. The CDR3 nucleotides read TGCGCCAGCAGCCTCCCGCACGGGAACACTGAAGCTTTCTTT.

The V gene is TRBV7-3, the J gene TRBJ2-7; a possible D gene is TRBD1 (6 bases). The CDR3 totals 13 residues. The V and J ends lost 1 base and 6 bases respectively, with 10 bases between them. CDR1 SGHTA and CDR2 FQGTGA come from the germline V gene. Here the CDR3 DNA reads TGTGCCAGCAGCTTAATGGGGGCGAGCGAGCAGTACTTC. Residues: CASSLMGASEQYF.